The clone carrying this TCR beta chain has only a few counts. Its antigen is as yet unknown. Each CDR3 protein gets one entry after TCRdb re-called the RT-PCR reads with MiXCR. The sample records under 800,000 distinct CDR3 sequences, 11% to 15% being singletons. The data originate from a study of response to subunit inactivated influenza vaccine. Study-wide points: The authors proposed limited new T cell recruitment per seasonal influenza vaccination.

Source: PBMCs from blood, taken around two weeks before vaccination. The sequence came from a man in his fifties who received an inactivated influenza vaccine.

For the CDR3, the DNA is TGTGCCAGCAGTCCACAGGGAATACGGACCGGGGAGCTGTTTTTT. Its protein is CASSPQGIRTGELFF. V and J are TRBV6-2 or TRBV6-3 and TRBJ2-2; a weak D match, TRBD1 (6 bases). The CDR3 is 15 residues long. V shed 5 bases and J shed 5 bases, with 15 bases lying between them. Germline CDR1 reads MNHEY; CDR2 reads SVGEGT.